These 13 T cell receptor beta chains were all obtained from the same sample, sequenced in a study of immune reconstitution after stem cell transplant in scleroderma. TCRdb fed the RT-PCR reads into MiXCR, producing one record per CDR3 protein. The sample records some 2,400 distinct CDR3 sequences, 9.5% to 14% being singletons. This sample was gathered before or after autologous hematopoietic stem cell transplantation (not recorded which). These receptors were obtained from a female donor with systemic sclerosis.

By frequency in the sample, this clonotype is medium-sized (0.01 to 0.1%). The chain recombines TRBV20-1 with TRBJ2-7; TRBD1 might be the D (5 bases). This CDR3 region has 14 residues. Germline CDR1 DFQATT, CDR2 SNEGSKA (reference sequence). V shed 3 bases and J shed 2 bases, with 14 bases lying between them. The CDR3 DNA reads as TGCAGTGCTAGGAAACAGGCTACCCCCTACGAGCAGTACTTC. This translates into CSARKQATPYEQYF.

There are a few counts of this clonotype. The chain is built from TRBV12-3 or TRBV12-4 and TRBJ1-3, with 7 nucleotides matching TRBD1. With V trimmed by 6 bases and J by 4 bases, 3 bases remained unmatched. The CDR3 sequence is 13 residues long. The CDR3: CASSQDRGNTIYF. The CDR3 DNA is TGTGCCAGCAGCCAGGACAGGGGAAACACCATATATTTT.

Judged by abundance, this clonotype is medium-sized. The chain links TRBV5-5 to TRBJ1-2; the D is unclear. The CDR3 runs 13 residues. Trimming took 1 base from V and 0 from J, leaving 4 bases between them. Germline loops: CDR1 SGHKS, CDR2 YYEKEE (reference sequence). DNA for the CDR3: TGTGCCAGCAGCTTGAGGGCTAACTATGGCTACACCTTC. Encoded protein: CASSLRANYGYTF.

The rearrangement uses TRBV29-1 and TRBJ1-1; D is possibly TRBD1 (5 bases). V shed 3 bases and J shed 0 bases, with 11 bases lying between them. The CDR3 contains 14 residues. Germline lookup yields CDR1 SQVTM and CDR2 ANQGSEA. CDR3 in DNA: TGCAGCGTTGAGCGGGGGGGGGTGAACACTGAAGCTTTCTTT. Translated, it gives CSVERGGVNTEAFF. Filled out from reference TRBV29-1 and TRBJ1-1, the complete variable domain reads SAVISQKPSRDICQRGTSLTIQCQVDSQVTMMFWYRQQPGQSLTLIATANQGSEATYESGFVIDKFPISRPNLTFSTLTVSNMSPEDSSIYLCSVERGGVNTEAFFGQGTRLTVV.

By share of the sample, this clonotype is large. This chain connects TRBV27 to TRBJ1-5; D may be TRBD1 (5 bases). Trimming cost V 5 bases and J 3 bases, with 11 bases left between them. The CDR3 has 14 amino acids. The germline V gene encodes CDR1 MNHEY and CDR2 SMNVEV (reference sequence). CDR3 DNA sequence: TGTGCCAGCAGTCCGGGACGAAACAATCAGCCCCAGCATTTT. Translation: CASSPGRNNQPQHF.

The CDR3 reads CAITGRVGYEQYF. CDR3 DNA: TGTGCCATCACGGGCAGGGTTGGCTACGAGCAGTACTTC. The rearrangement uses TRBV10-3 and TRBJ2-7, with D possibly matching TRBD1 (5 bases). CDR3 length: 13 residues. The germline V gene encodes CDR1 ENHRY and CDR2 SYGVKD. V was pared by 7 bases and J by 3 bases, with 13 bases between.

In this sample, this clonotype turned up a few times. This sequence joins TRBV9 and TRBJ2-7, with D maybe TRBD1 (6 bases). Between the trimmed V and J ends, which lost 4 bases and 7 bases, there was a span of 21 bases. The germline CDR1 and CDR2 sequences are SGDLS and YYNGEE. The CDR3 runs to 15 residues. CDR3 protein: CASSPRAGAFGEQYF. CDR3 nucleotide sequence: TGTGCCAGCAGCCCCCGTGCAGGGGCTTTCGGAGAGCAGTACTTC.

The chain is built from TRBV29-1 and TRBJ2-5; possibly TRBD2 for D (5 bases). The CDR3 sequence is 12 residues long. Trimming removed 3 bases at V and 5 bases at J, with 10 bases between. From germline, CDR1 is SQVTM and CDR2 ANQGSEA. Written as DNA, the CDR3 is TGCAGCGTTGACAACGGGGAGGAGACCCAGTACTTC. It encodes CSVDNGEETQYF.

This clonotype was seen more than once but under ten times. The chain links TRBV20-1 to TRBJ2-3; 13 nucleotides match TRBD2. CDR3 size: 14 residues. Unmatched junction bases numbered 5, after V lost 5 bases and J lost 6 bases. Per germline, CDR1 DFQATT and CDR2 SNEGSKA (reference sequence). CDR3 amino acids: CSAGPTSGGDTQYF. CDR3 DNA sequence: TGCAGTGCTGGCCCGACTAGCGGGGGGGATACGCAGTATTTT.

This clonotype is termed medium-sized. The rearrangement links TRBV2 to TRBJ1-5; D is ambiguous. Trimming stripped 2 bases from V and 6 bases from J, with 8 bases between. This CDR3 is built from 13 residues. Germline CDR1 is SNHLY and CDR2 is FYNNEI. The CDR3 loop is CASSETQIQPQHF. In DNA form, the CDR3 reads TGTGCCAGCAGTGAAACCCAGATTCAGCCCCAGCATTTT.

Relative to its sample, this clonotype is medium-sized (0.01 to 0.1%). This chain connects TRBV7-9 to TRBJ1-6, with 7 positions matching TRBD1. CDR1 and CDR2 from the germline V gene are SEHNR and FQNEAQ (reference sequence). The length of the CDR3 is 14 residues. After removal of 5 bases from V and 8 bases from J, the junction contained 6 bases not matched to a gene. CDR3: CASSPRQGDSPLHF. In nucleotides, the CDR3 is TGTGCCAGCAGCCCCCGACAGGGTGATTCACCCCTCCACTTT.

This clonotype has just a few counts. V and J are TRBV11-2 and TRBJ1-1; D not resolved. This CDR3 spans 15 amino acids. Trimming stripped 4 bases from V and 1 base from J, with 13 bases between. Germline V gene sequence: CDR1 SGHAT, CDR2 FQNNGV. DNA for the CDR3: TGTGCCAGCAGCTCCAAGCTCGGAGGGAACACTGAAGCTTTCTTT. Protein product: CASSSKLGGNTEAFF.

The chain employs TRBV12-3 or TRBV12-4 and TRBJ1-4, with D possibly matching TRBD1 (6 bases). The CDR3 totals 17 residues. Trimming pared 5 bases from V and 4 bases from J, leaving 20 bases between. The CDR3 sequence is CASSPRAGDPFNEKLFF. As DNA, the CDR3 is TGTGCCAGCAGTCCCCGGGCAGGGGATCCCTTTAATGAAAAACTGTTTTTT.